This T cell receptor beta chain is from a study of Tregs in tolerant kidney transplant recipients. The study, taken as a whole, reports: Antigen-driven expansion was suggested because donor-specific Tregs expanded more than all Tregs in tolerant patients. Biological reproducibility was not directly addressed in this study. Expanding Tregs on activated donor B cells appeared to best identify donor-specific TCRbeta clones. Validation in larger populations is needed because few patients were studied.

With respect to this clone: The antigen is unknown.

The CDR3 extends over 14 amino acids. Per the germline V gene, CDR1 is KGHSH and CDR2 is LQKENI. The V end lost 1 base, the J end lost 2 bases, and 8 bases lay between the germline ends. Method: immunoSEQ multiplex PCR; TCRdb's copy keeps in-frame clones and lacks some. Among about 64,000 clones, 87% were seen once, and the ten largest hold roughly 4%. The nonmyeloablative bone marrow transplants came from related graft donors, with transient mixed chimerism. The receptor comes from a human patient who received a combined kidney and bone marrow transplant. Some of the T cells may derive from the graft donor. This specimen consisted of CD4+ T cells from blood (PBMCs), obtained 6 months after the transplant. The chain joins TRBV18 to TRBJ2-5; tentative D call: TRBD1 (5 bases). The CDR3 here is CASSPRQTQETQYF. Here the CDR3 DNA reads TGTGCCAGCTCACCACGACAGACTCAAGAGACCCAGTACTTC. The complete variable domain, with remaining parts taken from reference TRBV18 and TRBJ2-5, reads NAGVMQNPRHLVRRRGQEARLRCSPMKGHSHVYWYRQLPEEGLKFMVYLQKENIIDESGMPKERFSAEFPKEGPSILRIQQVVRGDSAAYFCASSPRQTQETQYFGPGTRLLVL.